These 24 T cell receptor beta chains were all obtained from the same sample, sequenced in a study of identical twins. In TCRdb, the 5' RACE reads were re-called with MiXCR into one record per CDR3 protein. The profile shows approximately 1.8 million distinct CDR3 sequences, about 32% of them singletons. The sample taken for sequencing was cord blood. The source of these receptors is a newborn girl in good health.

This sequence joins TRBV5-1 and TRBJ1-2; TRBD1 aligns across 7 bases. Germline CDR1 is SGHRS and CDR2 is YFSETQ. CDR3 length equals 15 residues. J gave up 3 bases and V 4 bases, and 9 bases lay outside the gene matches. The chain's CDR3 is CASSRREGADYGYTF. DNA of the CDR3: TGCGCCAGCAGCCGTCGGGAGGGGGCTGACTATGGCTACACCTTC.

In its sample, this clonotype was seen a few times. V gene TRBV10-1 combines with J gene TRBJ2-3; D might be TRBD2 (6 bases). The V end lost 7 bases, the J end lost 4 bases, and 15 bases lay between the germline ends. CDR3 length: 14 residues. CDR1 WNHNN and CDR2 SYGVQD come from the germline V gene (reference sequence). The CDR3 bases are TGCGCCAGCACACCACACGGGAGACCAGATACGCAGTATTTT. Protein: CASTPHGRPDTQYF.

The V and J genes are TRBV7-9 and TRBJ2-4, with D possibly being TRBD2 (5 bases). There are 17 residues in the CDR3. The ends were cut back, 3 bases at V and 2 bases at J, with 17 bases in the middle. Germline values: CDR1 SEHNR, CDR2 FQNEAQ (reference sequence). The CDR3 sequence: CASSFLAGVGTKNIQYF. The CDR3 coding sequence is TGTGCCAGCAGCTTCTTAGCCGGGGTTGGGACCAAAAACATTCAGTACTTC.

This clonotype came up a few times. The rearrangement joins TRBV4-2 to TRBJ1-4; perhaps TRBD1 as D (6 bases). The V end lost 1 base, the J end lost 5 bases, and 11 bases lay between the germline ends. CDR1 and CDR2 from the germline V gene are LGHNA and YNFKEQ. This CDR3 has 15 residues. The CDR3 here is CASSQGQGRNEKLFF. The CDR3, as DNA: TGTGCCAGCAGCCAAGGCCAGGGGAGGAATGAAAAACTGTTTTTT.

V and J are TRBV5-1 and TRBJ2-1, with D possibly called TRBD1 or TRBD2 (5 bases each). In germline, CDR1 is SGHRS, CDR2 YFSETQ. The CDR3 loop spans 13 amino acids. V lost 5 bases and J 10 bases, leaving 16 bases between the germline ends. The CDR3 sequence: CASSGPGSHEQFF. CDR3 nucleotides: TGCGCCAGCAGTGGCCCAGGGAGCCACGAGCAGTTCTTC.

The V call is TRBV11-2, the J call TRBJ2-7; D possibly corresponds to TRBD1 (6 bases). There are 12 residues in the CDR3. Germline values: CDR1 SGHAT, CDR2 FQNNGV. The V end was cut by 5 bases, the J end by 9 bases, with 14 bases between. The CDR3, as DNA: TGTGCCAGCAGCCGGGACAACAATGGGCAGTACTTC. As protein: CASSRDNNGQYF.

The V and J genes are TRBV20-1 and TRBJ2-5; 9 positions match TRBD1. The CDR3 length is 11 residues. V was clipped by 3 bases and J by 11 bases; unmatched bases: 4. Per germline, CDR1 DFQATT and CDR2 SNEGSKA (reference sequence). In DNA form, the CDR3 reads TGCAGTGCTAGGGGGGACAGGGAGCAGTACTTC. Residues: CSARGDREQYF.

This clonotype has a handful of counts. A junction end diverges from the germline sequence, so it may reflect a read error. The V call is TRBV29-1, the J call TRBJ1-2; 9 bases are shared with TRBD1. The CDR3 consists of 15 residues. Germline assignment: CDR1 SQVTM and CDR2 ANQGSEA. The CDR3 DNA reads as TGCAGCGTGGAAGACCGGGACAGGGTGGGATATGGCTACACCTTC. Translation gives CSVEDRDRVGYGYTF. The variable domain in full, with the rest retrieved from reference TRBV29-1 and TRBJ1-2, is SAVISQKPSRDICQRGTSLTIQCQVDSQVTMMFWYRQQPGQSLTLIATANQGSEATYESGFVIDKFPISRPNLTFSTLTVSNMSPEDSSIYLCSVEDRDRVGYGYTFGSGTRLTVV.

The chain joins TRBV19 to TRBJ1-4, with 8 bases identical to TRBD1. Looked up from germline, CDR1 is LNHDA and CDR2 is SQIVND (reference sequence). V lost 7 bases to trimming and J lost 8 bases; unmatched junction nucleotides: 6. The CDR3 is 13 residues long. The CDR3 reads CASTRDRREKLFF. CDR3 nucleotides: TGTGCCAGTACCCGGGACAGGAGAGAAAAACTGTTTTTT.

This sequence joins TRBV3-1 and TRBJ2-3, with TRBD2 as a possible D gene (5 bases). With 2 bases removed from V and 2 bases from J, the gap between germline ends came to 11 bases. Germline V gene sequence: CDR1 LGHDT, CDR2 YNNKEL (reference sequence). The CDR3 is made up of 15 amino acids. CDR3 sequence (DNA): TGTGCCAGCAGCCAAAAACTAGACCCCACAGATACGCAGTATTTT. Translating it yields CASSQKLDPTDTQYF.

V gene TRBV4-1 combines with J gene TRBJ2-3; D might be TRBD2 (5 bases). The ends were cut back, 0 bases at V and 0 bases at J, with 16 bases in the middle. Germline V gene data show CDR1 as MGHRA and CDR2 as YSYEKL. This CDR3 is 18 amino acids long. The DNA for the CDR3 is TGCGCCAGCAGCCAAGATGGGAGAGCGGAACGTAGCACAGATACGCAGTATTTT. Translation: CASSQDGRAERSTDTQYF.

The CDR3 nucleotides read TGTGCCAGCAGCCCAGGACAGTATCGAGGGCCCCAGCATTTT. As protein: CASSPGQYRGPQHF. The V call is TRBV9, the J call TRBJ1-5, with D tentatively TRBD1 (6 bases). Germline loops: CDR1 SGDLS, CDR2 YYNGEE. The ends were cut back, 4 bases at V and 9 bases at J, with 17 bases in the middle. CDR3 length equals 14 residues.

This chain uses TRBV4-2 with TRBJ2-5; no definite D call. Between the trimmed V and J ends, which lost 1 base and 0 bases, there was a span of 6 bases. This CDR3 contains 14 residues. Per germline, CDR1 LGHNA and CDR2 YNFKEQ. CDR3 amino acids: CASSQVPYQETQYF. The CDR3 DNA follows: TGTGCCAGCAGCCAAGTCCCGTACCAAGAGACCCAGTACTTC.

The V gene is TRBV29-1, the J gene TRBJ1-2, with D possibly being TRBD1 (5 bases). The CDR3 length is 13 residues. CDR1 and CDR2 (germline): SQVTM, ANQGSEA. V lost 2 bases to trimming and J lost 8 bases, with 15 bases between them. Here the CDR3 DNA reads TGCAGCGTTGAATTGTCTAGGGGAGGGGGCTACACCTTC. Translating it yields CSVELSRGGGYTF.

The table lists this clonotype with a few counts. The chain recombines TRBV5-1 with TRBJ2-1; D gene uncertain. The germline V gene has CDR1 SGHRS and CDR2 YFSETQ. This CDR3 contains 13 residues. V lost 0 bases and J 8 bases, leaving 9 bases between the germline ends. The CDR3 nucleotides are TGCGCCAGCAGCTTGGAACTTCTCGATGAGCAGTTCTTC. Protein product: CASSLELLDEQFF.

This clonotype came up many times. The chain employs TRBV12-3 or TRBV12-4 and TRBJ2-5, with D uncertain. Trimming stripped 7 bases from V and 5 bases from J, with 11 bases between. This CDR3 contains 12 residues. CDR3 protein: CASTIPGETQYF. The CDR3 bases are TGTGCCAGCACCATACCCGGGGAGACCCAGTACTTC.

This clonotype was seen only a few times. This chain uses TRBV20-1 with TRBJ2-3; TRBD2 is a possible D gene (6 bases). The CDR3 totals 15 residues. CDR1 is DFQATT, CDR2 SNEGSKA, per germline (reference sequence). With 1 base removed from V and 4 bases from J, the gap between germline ends came to 15 bases. The CDR3 sequence: CSARVAGPLPDTQYF. CDR3 nucleotides: TGCAGTGCTAGAGTTGCGGGGCCCCTCCCAGATACGCAGTATTTT.

The chain uses TRBV6-1 and TRBJ2-1; the match to TRBD2 covers 12 bases. V lost 5 bases, J lost 1 base, and 9 bases stayed unmatched. The CDR3 covers 18 residues. Per the germline V gene, CDR1 is MNHNS and CDR2 is SASEGT. CDR3 nucleotides: TGTGCCAGCAGTAGTCTAGCGGGGGGGTCCTTATCCTACAATGAGCAGTTCTTC. It specifies CASSSLAGGSLSYNEQFF.

The table lists this clonotype with a few counts. The chain recombines TRBV28 with TRBJ2-1; 9 nucleotides agree with TRBD2. After removal of 6 bases from V and 4 bases from J, the junction contained 16 bases not matched to a gene. Germline V lookup: CDR1 MDHEN, CDR2 SYDVKM. The CDR3 is 18 amino acids. The CDR3 region is CASRAPIAGAPRYNEQFF. The DNA of the CDR3 is TGTGCCAGCAGAGCCCCCATAGCGGGAGCCCCGAGATACAATGAGCAGTTCTTC.

This chain uses TRBV7-2 with TRBJ1-1; a possible D gene is TRBD1 (6 bases). Trimming removed 0 bases at V and 3 bases at J, with 14 bases between. This CDR3 has 16 residues. The germline V gene has CDR1 SGHTA and CDR2 FQGNSA. In nucleotides, the CDR3 is TGTGCCAGCAGCTTAGCGCTCAGGGGCTCGGACACTGAAGCTTTCTTT. It yields the protein CASSLALRGSDTEAFF. The full variable domain, with the rest looked up from reference TRBV7-2 and TRBJ1-1, is GAGVSQSPSNKVTEKGKDVELRCDPISGHTALYWYRQSLGQGLEFLIYFQGNSAPDKSGLPSDRFSAERTGGSVSTLTIQRTQQEDSAVYLCASSLALRGSDTEAFFGQGTRLTVV.

The chain uses TRBV3-1 and TRBJ2-7, with 8 nucleotides matching TRBD1. This CDR3 has 13 residues. V gave up 3 bases and J gave up 6 bases; unmatched junction bases: 4. The germline CDR1 and CDR2 sequences are LGHDT and YNNKEL (reference sequence). CDR3 sequence reads: CASSQDRESEQYF. The CDR3 coding sequence is TGTGCCAGCAGCCAGGACAGGGAATCCGAGCAGTACTTC.

The J gene is TRBJ2-1, the V gene TRBV4-1, with a possible D match to TRBD2 (5 bases). Germline V CDR1 and CDR2: MGHRA, YSYEKL. Trimming removed 5 bases from V and 5 bases from J, with 13 bases in between. The CDR3 length is 14 residues. CDR3 in DNA: TGCGCCAGCAGCGAATTCCCCGGGGACAATGAGCAGTTCTTC. Its translation is CASSEFPGDNEQFF.

The chain has TRBV5-1 and TRBJ1-2, with D perhaps TRBD1 (5 bases). The CDR3 length is 13 residues. The V and J ends lost 4 bases and 8 bases respectively, with 15 bases between them. CDR1 and CDR2 (germline): SGHRS, YFSETQ. The CDR3 protein is CASSPGTPEGYTF. The CDR3 nucleotides read TGCGCCAGCAGCCCTGGGACTCCCGAGGGCTACACCTTC.

This clonotype was recorded many times. J is TRBJ2-4 and V is TRBV10-3; TRBD1 is a possible D gene (5 bases). The CDR3 totals 11 residues. V shed 2 bases and J shed 12 bases, with 8 bases lying between them. Germline assignment: CDR1 ENHRY and CDR2 SYGVKD. The CDR3 is CAISEDSRQYF. DNA for the CDR3: TGTGCCATCAGTGAGGACAGCCGTCAGTACTTC.